What follows describes a single TCR beta chain. Its specificity is not known. The sequenced template was cDNA made from the entire isolated RNA. The method was immunoSEQ multiplex PCR; TCRdb's version includes in-frame clones alone and lacks a portion of them. This table has 250,000 to 350,000 clones, 13% to 15% appearing once. Trimming at V came to 6 bases and at J to 0 bases, leaving 5 bases not matched to a gene. CDR1 MDHEN and CDR2 SYDVKM come from the germline V gene. This CDR3 has 15 amino acids. These data are taken from a study of beta chain features in type 1 diabetes. Study results and caveats: Shortening of TCRB CDR3s, moderate but significant, appeared in all four CD4+ subsets of Type 1 diabetes patients.

This TCR came from a man younger than 45 with type 1 diabetes. Sequencing input: naive CD4+ T cells from blood. The rearrangement joins TRBV28 to TRBJ2-3; 8 bases agree with TRBD1. The CDR3 sequence: CASSQGATSTDTQYF. As DNA, the CDR3 is TGTGCCAGCAGCCAGGGGGCGACTAGCACAGATACGCAGTATTTT.